This T cell receptor beta chain was sequenced for a study of T cell responses to AZD1222 COVID-19 vaccine. Looking at the study overall: Timing groups of about 4 and about 12 weeks for second doses were pooled. Whole-study findings and limits: Two AZD1222 doses significantly raised spike-specific TCR breadth and depth over controls.

The CDR3 consists of 18 residues. CDR1 and CDR2 from the germline V gene are KGHDR and SFDVKD. Trimming took 5 bases from V and 2 from J, leaving 23 bases between them. Data came from immunoSEQ multiplex PCR; TCRdb stores just in-frame clones and leaves some out. The data hold about 140,000 clones, with 75% to 95% observed a single time. With respect to this clone: What it recognizes is unknown.

The sequence was collected from an adult in good health. Sample: peripheral blood, taken on day 0 of AZD1222 vaccination. This chain joins TRBV24-1 and TRBJ1-2; D gene unclear. The CDR3 sequence is CATSGWSADGGLNYGYTF. The CDR3 DNA sequence: TGTGCCACCAGTGGATGGTCCGCGGACGGAGGGTTAAACTATGGCTACACCTTC.